This T cell receptor beta chain was recovered during a study of cytomegalovirus exposure and HLA in healthy donors. General observations from the study: In a later analysis, an Asian-associated ancestry cluster reportedly showed fewer N-insertions than the 666-donor mean. With further analysis later on, most CMV-associated TCR beta chains appeared HLA-restricted. According to an earlier analysis, most TCR beta V segments yielded productive rearrangements about 87% or about 30% of the time.

Germline V gives CDR1 KGHSH, CDR2 LQKENI. V gave up 3 bases and J gave up 1 base, with 12 bases separating them. The length of the CDR3 is 15 residues. Of note for this clone: The antigen remains undetermined.

The study ran its PCR with 60 Vbeta and 13 Jbeta primers. This table comes from immunoSEQ multiplex PCR, and its TCRdb copy is limited to in-frame clones, with some not included. Here the sample spans hundreds of thousands of clones, about 87% being singletons. The receptor comes from a woman aged 18-35 years in good health and CMV-seronegative. The chain is built from TRBV18 and TRBJ1-1; D not resolved. The sample was PBMCs. The DNA for the CDR3 is TGTGCCAGCTCACCTTTACCCGCAGAGAACACTGAAGCTTTCTTT. Protein: CASSPLPAENTEAFF. Full variable domain (missing parts from reference TRBV18 and TRBJ1-1): NAGVMQNPRHLVRRRGQEARLRCSPMKGHSHVYWYRQLPEEGLKFMVYLQKENIIDESGMPKERFSAEFPKEGPSILRIQQVVRGDSAAYFCASSPLPAENTEAFFGQGTRLTVV.